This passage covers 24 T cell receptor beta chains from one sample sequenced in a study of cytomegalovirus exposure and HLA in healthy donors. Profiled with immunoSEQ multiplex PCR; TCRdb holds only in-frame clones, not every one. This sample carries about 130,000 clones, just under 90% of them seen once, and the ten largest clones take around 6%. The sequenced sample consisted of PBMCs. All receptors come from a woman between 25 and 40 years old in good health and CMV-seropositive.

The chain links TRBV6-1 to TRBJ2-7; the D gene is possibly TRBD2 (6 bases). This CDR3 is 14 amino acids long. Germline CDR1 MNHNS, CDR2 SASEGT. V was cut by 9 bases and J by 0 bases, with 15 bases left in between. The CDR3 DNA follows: TGTGCCAGTAGTCCGATGGGGGGCTCCTACGAGCAGTACTTC. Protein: CASSPMGGSYEQYF.

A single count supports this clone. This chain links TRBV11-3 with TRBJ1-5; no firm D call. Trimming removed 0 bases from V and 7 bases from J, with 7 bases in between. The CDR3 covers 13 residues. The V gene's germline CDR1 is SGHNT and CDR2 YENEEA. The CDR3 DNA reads TGTGCCAGCAGCTTAGATCGACAACAGCCCCAGCATTTT. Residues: CASSLDRQQPQHF.

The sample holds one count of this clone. The CDR3 DNA is TGTGCCAGCAGTTCCGGACTACTGGACGACACAGATACGCAGTATTTT. The encoded protein is CASSSGLLDDTDTQYF. The chain joins TRBV27 to TRBJ2-3; possible D gene TRBD2, 6 bases. The germline V gene has CDR1 MNHEY and CDR2 SMNVEV (reference sequence). Trimming left V 4 bases short and J 2 bases short, with 16 bases between. This CDR3 spans 16 amino acids.

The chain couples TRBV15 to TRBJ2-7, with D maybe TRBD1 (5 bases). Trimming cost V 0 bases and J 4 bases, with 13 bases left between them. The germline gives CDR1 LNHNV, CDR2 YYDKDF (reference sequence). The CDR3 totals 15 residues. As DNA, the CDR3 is TGTGCCACCAGCAGAGATAGGGGCCAAGTATACGAGCAGTACTTC. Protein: CATSRDRGQVYEQYF.

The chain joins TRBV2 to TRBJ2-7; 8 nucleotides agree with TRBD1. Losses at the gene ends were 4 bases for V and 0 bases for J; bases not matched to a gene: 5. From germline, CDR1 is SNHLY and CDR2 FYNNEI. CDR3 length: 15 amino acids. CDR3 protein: CASSASGGLSYEQYF. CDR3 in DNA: TGTGCCAGCAGTGCCTCAGGGGGCCTCTCCTACGAGCAGTACTTC.

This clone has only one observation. CDR3 DNA: TGTGCCAGCAGTCCAGGGGTGTCCTACGAGCAGTACTTC. It specifies CASSPGVSYEQYF. The chain has TRBV6-5 and TRBJ2-7; tentatively, D is TRBD1 (6 bases). Germline V gene sequence: CDR1 MNHEY, CDR2 SVGAGI. The CDR3 totals 13 residues. Between the trimmed V and J ends, which lost 5 bases and 1 base, there was a span of 9 bases.

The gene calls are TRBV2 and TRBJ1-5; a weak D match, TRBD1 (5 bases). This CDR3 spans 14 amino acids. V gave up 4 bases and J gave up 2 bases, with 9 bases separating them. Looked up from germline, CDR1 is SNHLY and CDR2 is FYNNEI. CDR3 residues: CASSVIQGNQPQHF. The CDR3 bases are TGTGCCAGCAGTGTTATACAGGGCAATCAGCCCCAGCATTTT.

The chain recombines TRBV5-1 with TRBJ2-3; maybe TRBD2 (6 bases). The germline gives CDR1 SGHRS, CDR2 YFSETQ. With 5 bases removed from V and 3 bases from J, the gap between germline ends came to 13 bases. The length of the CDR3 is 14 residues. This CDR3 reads CASRVQTSTDTQYF. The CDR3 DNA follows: TGCGCCAGCAGAGTCCAGACTAGTACAGATACGCAGTATTTT. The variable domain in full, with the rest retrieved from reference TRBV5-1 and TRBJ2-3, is KAGVTQTPRYLIKTRGQQVTLSCSPISGHRSVSWYQQTPGQGLQFLFEYFSETQRNKGNFPGRFSGRQFSNSRSEMNVSTLELGDSALYLCASRVQTSTDTQYFGPGTRLTVL.

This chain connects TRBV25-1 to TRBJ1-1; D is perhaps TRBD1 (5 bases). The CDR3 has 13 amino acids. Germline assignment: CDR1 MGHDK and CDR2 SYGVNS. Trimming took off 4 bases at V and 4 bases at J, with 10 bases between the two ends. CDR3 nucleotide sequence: TGTGCCAGCAGTGTGGGGCCCGGCACTGAAGCTTTCTTT. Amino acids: CASSVGPGTEAFF.

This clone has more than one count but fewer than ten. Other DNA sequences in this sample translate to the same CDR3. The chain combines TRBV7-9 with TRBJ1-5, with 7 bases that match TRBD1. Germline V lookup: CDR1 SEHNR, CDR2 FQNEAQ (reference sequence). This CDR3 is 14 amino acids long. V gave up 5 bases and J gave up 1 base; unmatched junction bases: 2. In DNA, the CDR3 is TGTGCCAGCAGCCCGGACAGGAGCAATCAGCCCCAGCATTTT. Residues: CASSPDRSNQPQHF.

The CDR3 region has the DNA TGTGCCAGCACCAAATCTGGGCGTCTCAGGGATACGCAGTATTTT. Its translation: CASTKSGRLRDTQYF. The chain employs TRBV6-6 and TRBJ2-3; no firm D call. This CDR3 region has 15 residues. The germline V gene encodes CDR1 MNHNY and CDR2 SVGAGI (reference sequence). V lost 7 bases and J lost 6, with 20 bases in between.

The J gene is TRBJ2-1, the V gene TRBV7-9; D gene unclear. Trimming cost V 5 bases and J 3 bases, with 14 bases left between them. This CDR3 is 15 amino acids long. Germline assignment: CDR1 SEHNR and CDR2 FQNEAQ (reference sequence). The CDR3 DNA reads TGTGCCAGCAGCCCTCACTACTCCTACTACAATGAGCAGTTCTTC. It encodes CASSPHYSYYNEQFF.

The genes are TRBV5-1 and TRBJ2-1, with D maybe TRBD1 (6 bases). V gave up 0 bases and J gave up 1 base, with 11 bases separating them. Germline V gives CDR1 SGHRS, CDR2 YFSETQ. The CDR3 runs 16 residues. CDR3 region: CASSLGPQGSYNEQFF. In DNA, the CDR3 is TGCGCCAGCAGCTTGGGACCCCAGGGGTCCTACAATGAGCAGTTCTTC.

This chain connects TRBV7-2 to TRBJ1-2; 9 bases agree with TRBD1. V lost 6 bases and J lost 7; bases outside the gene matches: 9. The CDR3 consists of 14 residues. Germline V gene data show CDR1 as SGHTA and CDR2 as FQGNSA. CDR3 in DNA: TGTGCCAGCAGACTCCGGACAGGGGCGGGTGGCTACACCTTC. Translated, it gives CASRLRTGAGGYTF.

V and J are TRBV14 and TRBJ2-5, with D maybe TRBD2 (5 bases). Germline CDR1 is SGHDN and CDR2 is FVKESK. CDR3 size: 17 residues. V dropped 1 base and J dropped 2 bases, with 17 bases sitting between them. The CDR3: CASSQAAGLGLQETQYF. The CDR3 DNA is TGTGCCAGCAGCCAAGCGGCCGGACTTGGGCTTCAAGAGACCCAGTACTTC.

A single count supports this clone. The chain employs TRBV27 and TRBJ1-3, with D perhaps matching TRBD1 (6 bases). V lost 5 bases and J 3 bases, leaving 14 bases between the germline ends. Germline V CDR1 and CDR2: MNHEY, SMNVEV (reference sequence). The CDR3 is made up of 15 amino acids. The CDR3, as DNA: TGTGCCAGCAGTCTCCGGGGGGGCGATGGAAACACCATATATTTT. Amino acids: CASSLRGGDGNTIYF.

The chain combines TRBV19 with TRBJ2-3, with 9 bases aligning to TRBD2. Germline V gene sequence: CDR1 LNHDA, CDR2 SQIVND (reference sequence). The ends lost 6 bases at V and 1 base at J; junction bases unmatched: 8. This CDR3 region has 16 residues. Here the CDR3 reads CASSTSLAGGTDTQYF. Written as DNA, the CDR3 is TGTGCCAGTAGCACCTCCTTAGCGGGGGGCACAGATACGCAGTATTTT.

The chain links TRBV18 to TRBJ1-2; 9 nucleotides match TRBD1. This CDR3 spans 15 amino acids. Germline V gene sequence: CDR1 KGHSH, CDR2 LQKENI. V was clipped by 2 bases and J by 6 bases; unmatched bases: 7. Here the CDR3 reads CASSPGPNRGHGYTF. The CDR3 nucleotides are TGTGCCAGCTCACCAGGGCCCAACAGGGGGCATGGCTACACCTTC.

This CDR3 reads CASSLGGPINSPLHF. The DNA of the CDR3 is TGTGCCAGCAGCTTGGGTGGGCCCATAAATTCACCCCTCCACTTT. The rearrangement joins TRBV5-6 to TRBJ1-6; the D is unclear. V was clipped by 0 bases and J by 7 bases, with 11 bases between them. Germline V gene sequence: CDR1 SGHDT, CDR2 YYEEEE. The CDR3 has 15 amino acids.

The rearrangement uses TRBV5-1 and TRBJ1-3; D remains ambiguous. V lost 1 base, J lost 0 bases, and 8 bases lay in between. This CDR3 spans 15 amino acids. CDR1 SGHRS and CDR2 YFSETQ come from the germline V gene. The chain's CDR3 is CASSLWAFSGNTIYF. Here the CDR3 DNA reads TGCGCCAGCAGCTTGTGGGCCTTCTCTGGAAACACCATATATTTT.

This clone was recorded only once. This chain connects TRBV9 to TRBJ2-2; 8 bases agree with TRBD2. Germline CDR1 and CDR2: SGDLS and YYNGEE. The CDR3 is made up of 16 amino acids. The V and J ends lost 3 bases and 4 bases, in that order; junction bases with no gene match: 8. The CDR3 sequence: CASSATLAGRTGELFF. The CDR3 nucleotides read TGTGCCAGCAGCGCCACCCTAGCGGGTCGCACCGGGGAGCTGTTTTTT.

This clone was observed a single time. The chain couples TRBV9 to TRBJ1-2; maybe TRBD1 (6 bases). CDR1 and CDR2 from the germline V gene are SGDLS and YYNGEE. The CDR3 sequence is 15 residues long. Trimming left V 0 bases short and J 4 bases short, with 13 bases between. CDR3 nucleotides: TGTGCCAGCAGCGTAGCCGGTCAGGGGAGCTATGGCTACACCTTC. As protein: CASSVAGQGSYGYTF.

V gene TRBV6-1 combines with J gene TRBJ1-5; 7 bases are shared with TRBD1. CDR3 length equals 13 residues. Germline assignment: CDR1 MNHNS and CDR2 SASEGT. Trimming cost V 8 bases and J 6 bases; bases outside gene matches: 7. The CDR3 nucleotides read TGTGCCAGCCGCGGGACAGAGAGTCAGCCCCAGCATTTT. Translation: CASRGTESQPQHF.

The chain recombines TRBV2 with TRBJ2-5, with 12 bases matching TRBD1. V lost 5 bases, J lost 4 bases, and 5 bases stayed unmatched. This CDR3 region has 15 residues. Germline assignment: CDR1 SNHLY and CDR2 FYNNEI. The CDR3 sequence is CASSRDRGRGETQYF. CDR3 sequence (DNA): TGTGCCAGCAGTCGGGACAGGGGGCGCGGAGAGACCCAGTACTTC.